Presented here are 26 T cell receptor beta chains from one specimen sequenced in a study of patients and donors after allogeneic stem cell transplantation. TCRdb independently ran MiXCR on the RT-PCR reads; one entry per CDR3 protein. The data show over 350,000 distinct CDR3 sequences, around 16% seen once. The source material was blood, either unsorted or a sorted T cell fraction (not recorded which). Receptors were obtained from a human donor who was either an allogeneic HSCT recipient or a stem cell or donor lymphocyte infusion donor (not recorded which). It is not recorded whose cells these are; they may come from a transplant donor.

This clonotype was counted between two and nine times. The CDR3 loop is CASRDRENTEAFF. CDR3 coding DNA: TGTGCCAGCAGGGACAGGGAAAACACTGAAGCTTTCTTT. The rearrangement joins TRBV6-2 or TRBV6-3 to TRBJ1-1; TRBD1 matches at 8 bases. Germline V gives CDR1 MNHEY, CDR2 SVGEGT. The CDR3 contains 13 residues. Losses at the gene ends were 6 bases for V and 2 bases for J; bases not matched to a gene: 2.

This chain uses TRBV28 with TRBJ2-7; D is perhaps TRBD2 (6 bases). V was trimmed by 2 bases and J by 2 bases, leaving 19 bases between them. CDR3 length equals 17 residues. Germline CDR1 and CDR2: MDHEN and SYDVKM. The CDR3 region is CASSLRGLGGGPYEQYF. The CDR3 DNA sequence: TGTGCCAGCAGTTTACGTGGATTGGGAGGCGGTCCCTACGAGCAGTACTTC.

In DNA, the CDR3 is TGCAGCGTTGTTCGGGGGAGCTCCTACAATGAGCAGTTCTTC. It encodes CSVVRGSSYNEQFF. The chain couples TRBV29-1 to TRBJ2-1; D possibly corresponds to TRBD2 (6 bases). The CDR3 extends over 14 amino acids. Germline V CDR1 and CDR2: SQVTM, ANQGSEA. V dropped 4 bases and J dropped 0 bases, with 10 bases sitting between them.

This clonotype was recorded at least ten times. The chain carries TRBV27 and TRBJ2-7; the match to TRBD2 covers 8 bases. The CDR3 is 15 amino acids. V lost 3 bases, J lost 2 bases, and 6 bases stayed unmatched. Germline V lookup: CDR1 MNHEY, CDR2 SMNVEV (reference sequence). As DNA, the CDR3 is TGTGCCAGCAGTTTTAGCGGGATTGACCCCTACGAGCAGTACTTC. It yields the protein CASSFSGIDPYEQYF.

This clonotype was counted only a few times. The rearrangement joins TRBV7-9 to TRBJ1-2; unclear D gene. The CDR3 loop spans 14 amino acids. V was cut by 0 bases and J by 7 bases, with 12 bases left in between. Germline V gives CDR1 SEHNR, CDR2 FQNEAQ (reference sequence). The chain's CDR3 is CASSLALGSRGYTF. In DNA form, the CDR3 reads TGTGCCAGCAGCTTAGCGTTAGGGTCGCGTGGCTACACCTTC.

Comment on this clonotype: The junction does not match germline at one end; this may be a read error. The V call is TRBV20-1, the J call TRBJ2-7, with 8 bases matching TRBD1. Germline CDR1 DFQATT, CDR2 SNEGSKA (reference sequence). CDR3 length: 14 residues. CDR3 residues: CSARDRGLLYEQYF. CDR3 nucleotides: TGCAGTGCAAGAGACAGGGGCTTACTCTACGAGCAGTACTTC.

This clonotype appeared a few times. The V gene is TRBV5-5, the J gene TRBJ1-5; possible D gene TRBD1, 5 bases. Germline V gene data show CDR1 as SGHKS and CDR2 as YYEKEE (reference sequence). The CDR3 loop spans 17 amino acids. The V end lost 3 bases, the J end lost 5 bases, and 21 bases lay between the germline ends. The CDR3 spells CASSSRAPEGSYQPQHF. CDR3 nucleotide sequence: TGTGCCAGCAGCTCCCGGGCTCCGGAGGGGTCCTATCAGCCCCAGCATTTT.

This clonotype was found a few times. The CDR3 nucleotides read TGTGCCAGCAGCGTCAGCGGGAGTGGGAAAGAGACCCAGTACTTC. Translating it yields CASSVSGSGKETQYF. The chain carries TRBV9 and TRBJ2-5; 8 positions agree with TRBD2. CDR3 length: 15 residues. V was pared by 2 bases and J by 3 bases, with 6 bases of the junction left unmatched. Germline V gene data show CDR1 as SGDLS and CDR2 as YYNGEE.

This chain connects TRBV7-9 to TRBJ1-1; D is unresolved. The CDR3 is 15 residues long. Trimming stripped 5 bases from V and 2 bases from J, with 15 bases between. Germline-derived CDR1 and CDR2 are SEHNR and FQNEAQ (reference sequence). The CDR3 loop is CASSRIRRLNTEAFF. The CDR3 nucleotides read TGTGCCAGCAGCCGGATTCGACGGCTCAACACTGAAGCTTTCTTT.

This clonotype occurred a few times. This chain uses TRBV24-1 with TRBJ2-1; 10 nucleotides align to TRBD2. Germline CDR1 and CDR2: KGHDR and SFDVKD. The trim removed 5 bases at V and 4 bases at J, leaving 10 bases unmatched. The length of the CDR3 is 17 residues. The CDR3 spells CATSAYLRTSGYNEQFF. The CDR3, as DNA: TGTGCCACCAGTGCCTACCTTCGGACTAGCGGATACAATGAGCAGTTCTTC.

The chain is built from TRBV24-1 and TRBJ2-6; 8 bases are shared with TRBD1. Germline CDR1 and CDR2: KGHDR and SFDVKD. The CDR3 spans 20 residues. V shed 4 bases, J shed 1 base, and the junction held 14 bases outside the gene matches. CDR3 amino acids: CATSDPRQGILMSGANVLTF. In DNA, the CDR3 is TGTGCCACCAGTGACCCCCGACAGGGGATTTTAATGTCTGGGGCCAACGTCCTGACTTTC.

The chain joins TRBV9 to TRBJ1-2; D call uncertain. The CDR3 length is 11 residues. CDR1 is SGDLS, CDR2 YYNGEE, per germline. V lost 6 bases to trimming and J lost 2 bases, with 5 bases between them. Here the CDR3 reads CASKRNYGYTF. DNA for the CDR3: TGTGCCAGCAAGAGGAACTATGGCTACACCTTC.

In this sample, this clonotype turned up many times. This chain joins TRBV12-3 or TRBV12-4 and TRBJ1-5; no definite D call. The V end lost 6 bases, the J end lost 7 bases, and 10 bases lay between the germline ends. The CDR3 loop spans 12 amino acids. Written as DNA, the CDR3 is TGTGCCAGCAGCCCCCTGGGCCAGCCCCAGCATTTT. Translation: CASSPLGQPQHF.

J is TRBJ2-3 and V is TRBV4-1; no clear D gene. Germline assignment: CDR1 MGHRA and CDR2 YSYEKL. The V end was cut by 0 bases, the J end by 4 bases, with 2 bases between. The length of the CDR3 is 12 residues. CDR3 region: CASSQEADTQYF. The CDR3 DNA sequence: TGCGCCAGCAGCCAAGAGGCAGATACGCAGTATTTT.

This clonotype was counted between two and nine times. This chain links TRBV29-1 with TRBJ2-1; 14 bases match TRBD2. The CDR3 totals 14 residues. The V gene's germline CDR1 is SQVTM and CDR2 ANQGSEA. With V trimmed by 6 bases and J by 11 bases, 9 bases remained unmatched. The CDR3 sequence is CSVFIGTSGGQQFF. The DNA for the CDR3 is TGCAGCGTCTTTATAGGGACTAGCGGGGGCCAGCAGTTCTTC.

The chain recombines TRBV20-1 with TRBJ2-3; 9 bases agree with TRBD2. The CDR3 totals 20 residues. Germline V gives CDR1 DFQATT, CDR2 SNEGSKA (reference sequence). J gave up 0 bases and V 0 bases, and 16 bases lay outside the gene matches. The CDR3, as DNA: TGCAGTGCTAGAGATGGAGGACAGTGGAGCGGGAGGCCTAGCACAGATACGCAGTATTTT. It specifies CSARDGGQWSGRPSTDTQYF.

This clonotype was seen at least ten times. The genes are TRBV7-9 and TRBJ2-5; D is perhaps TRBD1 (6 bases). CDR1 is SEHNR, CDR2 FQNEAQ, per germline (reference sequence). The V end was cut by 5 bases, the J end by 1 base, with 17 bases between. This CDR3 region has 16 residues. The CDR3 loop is CASSRDVGGVQETQYF. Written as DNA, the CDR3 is TGTGCCAGCAGCCGGGACGTAGGGGGAGTCCAAGAGACCCAGTACTTC.

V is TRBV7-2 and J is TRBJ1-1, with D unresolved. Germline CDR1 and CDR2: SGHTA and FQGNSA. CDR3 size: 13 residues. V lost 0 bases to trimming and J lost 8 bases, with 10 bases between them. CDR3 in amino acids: CASSLAARGEAFF. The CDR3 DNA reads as TGTGCCAGCAGCTTAGCCGCCCGGGGAGAAGCTTTCTTT.

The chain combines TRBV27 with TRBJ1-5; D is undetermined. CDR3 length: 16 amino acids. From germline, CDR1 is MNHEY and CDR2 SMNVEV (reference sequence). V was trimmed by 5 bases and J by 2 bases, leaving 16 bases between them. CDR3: CASSTSVLAGNQPQHF. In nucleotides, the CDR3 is TGTGCCAGCAGTACCTCAGTACTGGCGGGCAATCAGCCCCAGCATTTT.

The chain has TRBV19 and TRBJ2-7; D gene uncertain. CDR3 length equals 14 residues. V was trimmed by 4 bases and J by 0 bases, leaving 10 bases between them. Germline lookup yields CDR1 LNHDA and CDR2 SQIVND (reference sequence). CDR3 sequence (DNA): TGTGCCAGTAGTAGCAGACTCCCCTCCTACGAGCAGTACTTC. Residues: CASSSRLPSYEQYF.

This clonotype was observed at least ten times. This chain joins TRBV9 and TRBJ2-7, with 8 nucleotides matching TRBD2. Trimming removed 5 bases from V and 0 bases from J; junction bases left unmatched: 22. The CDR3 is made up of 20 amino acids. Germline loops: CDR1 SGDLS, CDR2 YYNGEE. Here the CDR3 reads CASSRASGHLDFRSSYEQYF. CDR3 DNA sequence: TGTGCCAGCAGTCGAGCTAGCGGGCACTTAGATTTCAGGAGCTCCTACGAGCAGTACTTC.

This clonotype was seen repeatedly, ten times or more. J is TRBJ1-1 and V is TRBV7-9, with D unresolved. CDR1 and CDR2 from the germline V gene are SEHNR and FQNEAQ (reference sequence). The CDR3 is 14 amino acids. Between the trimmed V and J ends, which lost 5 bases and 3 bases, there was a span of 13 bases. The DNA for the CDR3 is TGTGCCAGCAGCCCCGGTCCCTTTGACACTGAAGCTTTCTTT. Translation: CASSPGPFDTEAFF.

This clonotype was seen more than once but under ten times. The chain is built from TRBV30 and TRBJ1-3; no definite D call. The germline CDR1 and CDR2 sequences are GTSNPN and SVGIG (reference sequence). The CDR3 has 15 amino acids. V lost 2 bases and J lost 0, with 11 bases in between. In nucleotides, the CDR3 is TGTGCCTGGAGTCTAGGACTGGTCTCTGGAAACACCATATATTTT. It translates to CAWSLGLVSGNTIYF.

The CDR3: CASSFTGIDTGELFF. The CDR3 DNA reads as TGTGCCAGCAGCTTTACGGGCATTGACACCGGGGAGCTGTTTTTT. This sequence joins TRBV7-2 and TRBJ2-2; no firm D call. V dropped 3 bases and J dropped 3 bases, with 11 bases sitting between them. The CDR3 sequence is 15 residues long. The germline V gene has CDR1 SGHTA and CDR2 FQGNSA.

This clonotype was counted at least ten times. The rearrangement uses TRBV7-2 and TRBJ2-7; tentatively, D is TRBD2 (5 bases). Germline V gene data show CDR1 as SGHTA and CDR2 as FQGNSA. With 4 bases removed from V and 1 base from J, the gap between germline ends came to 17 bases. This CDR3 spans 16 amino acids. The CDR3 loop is CASSSFVHEGSYEQYF. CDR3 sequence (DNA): TGTGCCAGCAGCTCCTTTGTCCATGAGGGATCCTACGAGCAGTACTTC.

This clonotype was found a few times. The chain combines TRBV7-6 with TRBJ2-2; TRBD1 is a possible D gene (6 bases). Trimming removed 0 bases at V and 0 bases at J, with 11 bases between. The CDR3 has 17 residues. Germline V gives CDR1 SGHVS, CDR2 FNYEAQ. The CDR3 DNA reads TGTGCCAGCAGCTTAGCGCGAGGACAGCCGAACACCGGGGAGCTGTTTTTT. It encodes CASSLARGQPNTGELFF.